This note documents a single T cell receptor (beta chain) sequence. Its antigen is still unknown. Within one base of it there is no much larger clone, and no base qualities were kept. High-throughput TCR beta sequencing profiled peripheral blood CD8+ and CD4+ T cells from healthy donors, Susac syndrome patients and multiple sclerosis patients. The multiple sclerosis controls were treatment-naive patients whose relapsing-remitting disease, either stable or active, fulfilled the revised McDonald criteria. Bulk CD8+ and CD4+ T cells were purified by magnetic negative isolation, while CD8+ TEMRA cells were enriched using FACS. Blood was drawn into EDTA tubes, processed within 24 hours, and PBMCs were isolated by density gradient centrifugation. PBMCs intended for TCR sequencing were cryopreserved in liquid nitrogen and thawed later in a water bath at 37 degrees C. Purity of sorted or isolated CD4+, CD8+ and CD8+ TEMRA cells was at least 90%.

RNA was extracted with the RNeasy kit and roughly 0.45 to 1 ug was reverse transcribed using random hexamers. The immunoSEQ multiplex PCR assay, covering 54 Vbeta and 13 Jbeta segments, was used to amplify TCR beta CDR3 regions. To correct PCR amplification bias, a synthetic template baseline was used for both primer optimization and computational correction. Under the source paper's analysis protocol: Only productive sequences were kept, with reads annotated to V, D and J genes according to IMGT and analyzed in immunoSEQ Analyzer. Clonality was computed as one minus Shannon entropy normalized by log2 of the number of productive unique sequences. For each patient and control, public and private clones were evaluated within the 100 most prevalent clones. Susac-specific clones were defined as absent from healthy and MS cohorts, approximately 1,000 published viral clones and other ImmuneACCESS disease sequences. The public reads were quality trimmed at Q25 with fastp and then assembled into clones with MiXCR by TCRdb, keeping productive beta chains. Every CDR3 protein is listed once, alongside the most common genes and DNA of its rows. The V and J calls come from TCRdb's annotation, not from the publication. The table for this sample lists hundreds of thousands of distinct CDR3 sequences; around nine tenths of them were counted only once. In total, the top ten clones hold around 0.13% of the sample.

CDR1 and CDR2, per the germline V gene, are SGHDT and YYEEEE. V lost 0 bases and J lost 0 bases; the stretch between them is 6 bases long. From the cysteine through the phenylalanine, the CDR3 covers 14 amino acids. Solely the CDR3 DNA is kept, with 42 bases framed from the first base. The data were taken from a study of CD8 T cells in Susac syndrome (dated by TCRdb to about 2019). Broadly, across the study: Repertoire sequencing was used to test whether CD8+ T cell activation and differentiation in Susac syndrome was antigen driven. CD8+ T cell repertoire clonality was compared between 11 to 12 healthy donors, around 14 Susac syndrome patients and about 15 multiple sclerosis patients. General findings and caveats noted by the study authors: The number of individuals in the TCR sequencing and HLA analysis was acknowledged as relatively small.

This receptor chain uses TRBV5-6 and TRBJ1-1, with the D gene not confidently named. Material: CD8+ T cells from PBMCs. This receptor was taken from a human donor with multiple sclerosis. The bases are TGTGCCAGCAGCTTGGGGGTTCTGAACACTGAAGCTTTCTTT. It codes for CASSLGVLNTEAFF. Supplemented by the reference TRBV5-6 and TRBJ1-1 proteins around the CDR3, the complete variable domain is DAGVTQSPTHLIKTRGQQVTLRCSPKSGHDTVSWYQQALGQGPQFIFQYYEEEERQRGNFPDRFSGHQFPNYSSELNVNALLLGDSALYLCASSLGVLNTEAFFGQGTRLTVV.